This T cell receptor (beta chain) was obtained from a study of cytomegalovirus exposure and HLA in healthy donors. Study-wide background: Counted in an early data release were about 86 million unique TCRs from HLA-typed donors.

PCR employed 60 Vbeta and 13 Jbeta primers. Here immunoSEQ multiplex PCR was the method, and the copy in TCRdb shows in-frame clones only, minus some. The sample contains roughly 150,000 clones, 85% of which appear only once. Germline values: CDR1 MDHEN, CDR2 SYDVKM. V shed 5 bases and J 5 bases; nucleotides not matched to a gene: 15. The CDR3 has 18 amino acids. General study findings and limits: As a later analysis revealed, most CMV-associated TCR beta chains appeared HLA-restricted. Most subjects' HLA-A and HLA-B alleles were reportedly predicted from TCR beta sequences. When a later analysis compared HLA-associated TCR beta chains with equally common others, the HLA-associated chains turned out to be more clonally expanded and to have lower generation probabilities.

This clone was observed once. Its antigen remains unknown. The sample consisted of PBMCs. The chain employs TRBV28 and TRBJ2-2, with 9 positions matching TRBD2. This TCR was sampled from a boy between 2 and 15 years old in good health and CMV-seronegative. The CDR3 is CASSPISGLASQTGELFF. As DNA, the CDR3 is TGTGCCAGCAGTCCGATATCGGGACTAGCTTCCCAAACCGGGGAGCTGTTTTTT.